This T cell receptor (beta chain) was recorded in a study of cytomegalovirus exposure and HLA in healthy donors. Whole-study results and caveats: Versus the approximately 700-donor mean, an Asian-associated ancestry cluster reportedly showed fewer N-insertions in a later analysis.

On this clone itself: Its target is not known.

The V gene's germline CDR1 is MNHEY and CDR2 SMNVEV (reference sequence). CDR3 size: 16 residues. V dropped 5 bases and J dropped 7; count of bases not matched to a gene: 9. PCR involved 60 Vbeta and 13 Jbeta primers. Data came from immunoSEQ multiplex PCR; TCRdb stores just in-frame clones and leaves some out. Here the sample spans about 160,000 clones, roughly 84% being singletons. This chain links TRBV27 with TRBJ2-3, with 13 bases aligning to TRBD2. This receptor was obtained from a boy younger than 10 in good health and CMV-seronegative. Material: PBMCs. CDR3 sequence: CASSPQGLAGINTQYF. CDR3 DNA sequence: TGTGCCAGCAGTCCACAGGGACTAGCGGGAATAAATACGCAGTATTTT.